This T cell receptor beta chain came from a study of T cells after yellow fever vaccination. Points from the study as a whole: Abundant clonotypes from the bulk population could get into FACS-sorted repertoires as contaminants.

This clonotype has more than one count but fewer than ten. The antigen remains undetermined. V dropped 0 bases and J dropped 7 bases, with 6 bases sitting between them. CDR1 is MNHEY, CDR2 SVGAGI, per germline. This CDR3 contains 13 residues. Each CDR3 protein is one row after TCRdb ran MiXCR on the 5' RACE reads. The table records a few hundred thousand distinct CDR3 sequences, around 13% of them present only once. Sequences were derived from CD4+ T cells sorted from PBMCs, sampled 45 days after the yellow fever booster vaccination. The chain has TRBV6-5 and TRBJ2-2; D not resolved. This clonotype was obtained from a man younger than 45 who received the YFV17D yellow fever vaccine. The CDR3 DNA is TGTGCCAGCAGTTACTCGAGGTTCGGGGAGCTGTTTTTT. This translates into CASSYSRFGELFF.